The 20 T cell receptor beta chains below were found in one sample sequenced in a study of vaccination effects on CD4 cells after COVID-19. Only in-frame clones appear in the TCRdb table, and some are missing; sequencing was by immunoSEQ multiplex PCR. Among about 41,000 clones, around 67% were seen once, and the ten largest hold about a quarter. Their specific antigens are unknown. ViraFEST used viral peptide pools to expand antigen-specific CD4+ T cells before sequencing. With nine to eleven days of culture completed, CD4+ T cells were isolated. None of these healthy vaccinees had been infected with SARS-CoV-2 before vaccination. The starting material was CD4+ T cells from PBMCs cultured with HCoV-OC43 spike peptides, obtained before COVID-19 vaccination. Subset of the sample: HCoV-OC43 spike overlapping peptide pool stimulation. The origin of the receptors is a human donor who received a COVID-19 vaccine.

This chain uses TRBV7-9 with TRBJ2-5, with TRBD1 matching 9 bases. Germline CDR1 reads SEHNR; CDR2 reads FQNEAQ (reference sequence). The CDR3 has 15 amino acids. V shed 4 bases, J shed 1 base, and the junction held 4 bases outside the gene matches. CDR3 loop: CASSSMTGGQETQYF. CDR3 nucleotides: TGTGCCAGCAGCTCCATGACAGGGGGCCAAGAGACCCAGTACTTC.

The chain uses TRBV6-4 and TRBJ1-5; D not resolved. The V gene lost 3 bases and the J gene lost 4 bases, with 7 bases spanning the gap. CDR1 MRHNA and CDR2 SNTAGT come from the germline V gene. There are 13 residues in the CDR3. The CDR3 bases are TGTGCCAGCAGTGAAGCCGGGAATCAGCCCCAGCATTTT. Translation: CASSEAGNQPQHF.

This chain joins TRBV6-4 and TRBJ1-2; TRBD1 agrees at 8 bases. Trimming removed 9 bases from V and 5 bases from J; junction bases left unmatched: 14. Germline V CDR1 and CDR2: MRHNA, SNTAGT. CDR3 length equals 15 residues. CDR3 sequence (DNA): TGTGCCAGTCCCTGCCGACAGGGGCCCCCTTATGGCTACACCTTC. Protein sequence: CASPCRQGPPYGYTF.

This chain links TRBV16 with TRBJ1-1; D unresolved. The CDR3 extends over 12 amino acids. V was trimmed by 4 bases and J by 1 base, leaving 4 bases between them. CDR1 KGHSY and CDR2 FQNENV come from the germline V gene. The CDR3 is CASSLGNTEAFF. CDR3 nucleotides: TGTGCCAGCAGCCTGGGGAACACTGAAGCTTTCTTT.

The rearrangement uses TRBV28 and TRBJ2-1; TRBD2 aligns across 9 bases. The CDR3 has 17 amino acids. The V gene end was trimmed by 1 base and the J gene end by 7 bases; junction bases not matched to a gene: 11. Germline CDR1 and CDR2: MDHEN and SYDVKM. The CDR3 sequence: CASSLSSRSLAGNEQFF. As DNA, the CDR3 is TGTGCCAGCAGTTTATCCTCTCGGAGTCTAGCGGGGAATGAGCAGTTCTTC.

This sequence joins TRBV6-5 and TRBJ1-2; possibly TRBD1 for D (5 bases). The germline V gene has CDR1 MNHEY and CDR2 SVGAGI. This CDR3 region has 12 residues. The V end lost 6 bases, the J end lost 1 base, and 6 bases lay between the germline ends. The CDR3 DNA reads as TGTGCCAGCAGCGACAGTAACTATGGCTACACCTTC. This translates into CASSDSNYGYTF.

This chain joins TRBV27 and TRBJ1-2; 8 nucleotides match TRBD1. Germline CDR1 MNHEY, CDR2 SMNVEV (reference sequence). CDR3 size: 18 residues. V was clipped by 6 bases and J by 5 bases; unmatched bases: 20. CDR3 coding DNA: TGTGCCAGCAGCCAAGGACTAGGGGCAGGGGGCGCTGGGTATGGCTACACCTTC. Residues: CASSQGLGAGGAGYGYTF.

The V call is TRBV14, the J call TRBJ1-1; D gene ambiguous. Germline loops: CDR1 SGHDN, CDR2 FVKESK. This CDR3 contains 12 residues. With 2 bases removed from V and 3 bases from J, the gap between germline ends came to 4 bases. The CDR3 DNA sequence: TGTGCCAGCAGCCAAAGACACACTGAAGCTTTCTTT. Its protein is CASSQRHTEAFF.

This sequence joins TRBV20-1 and TRBJ1-5; D is undetermined. This CDR3 region has 12 residues. Trimming removed 6 bases from V and 4 bases from J, with 10 bases in between. Looked up from germline, CDR1 is DFQATT and CDR2 is SNEGSKA (reference sequence). The CDR3 sequence: CSASGPNQPQHF. CDR3 DNA: TGCAGTGCCAGTGGGCCGAATCAGCCCCAGCATTTT.

The chain has TRBV11-2 and TRBJ1-2; D possibly corresponds to TRBD1 (5 bases). The germline gives CDR1 SGHAT, CDR2 FQNNGV. Trimming stripped 1 base from V and 8 bases from J, with 14 bases between. The length of the CDR3 is 14 residues. The CDR3 DNA reads as TGTGCCAGCAGCTTAGTAGCTAGGGGCAGCGGCTACACCTTC. Protein product: CASSLVARGSGYTF.

This clone was counted a few times. J is TRBJ2-3 and V is TRBV7-3, with D perhaps assigned TRBD1 or TRBD2 (5 bases each). V was trimmed by 4 bases and J by 0 bases, leaving 8 bases between them. Germline V lookup: CDR1 SGHTA, CDR2 FQGTGA. CDR3 size: 14 residues. CDR3 bases: TGTGCCAGCAGCTCCGGGGCGAGCACAGATACGCAGTATTTT. This codes for CASSSGASTDTQYF.

This clone was recorded once. The J gene is TRBJ1-2, the V gene TRBV30; no clear D. Trimming pared 2 bases from V and 3 bases from J, leaving 13 bases between. The CDR3 loop spans 14 amino acids. Per the germline V gene, CDR1 is GTSNPN and CDR2 is SVGIG (reference sequence). CDR3 sequence: CAWSPPGSDYGYTF. DNA of the CDR3: TGTGCCTGGAGTCCCCCCGGATCAGACTATGGCTACACCTTC.

The chain is built from TRBV20-1 and TRBJ2-7, with 7 bases identical to TRBD2. V trimming: 3 bases; J trimming: 4 bases; junction bases outside the gene matches: 0. Germline values: CDR1 DFQATT, CDR2 SNEGSKA (reference sequence). This CDR3 has 11 amino acids. The CDR3 DNA reads TGCAGTGCTAGCGGGAGGTACGAGCAGTACTTC. As protein: CSASGRYEQYF.

The rearrangement joins TRBV2 to TRBJ1-6; 8 positions match TRBD1. The CDR3 has 14 residues. CDR1 and CDR2 from the germline V gene are SNHLY and FYNNEI. With V trimmed by 2 bases and J by 12 bases, 6 bases remained unmatched. The CDR3 region has the DNA TGTGCCAGCAGTGAACGTGGACAGGGAGGACCCCTCCACTTT. Its protein is CASSERGQGGPLHF.

This chain joins TRBV5-1 and TRBJ2-2; D perhaps matches TRBD2 (6 bases). There are 15 residues in the CDR3. The germline V gene encodes CDR1 SGHRS and CDR2 YFSETQ. V lost 7 bases and J 2 bases, leaving 15 bases between the germline ends. As DNA, the CDR3 is TGCGCCAGCTACTTTGGGGGGAGTAACACCGGGGAGCTGTTTTTT. Translation: CASYFGGSNTGELFF.

The chain carries TRBV6-5 and TRBJ2-1; 9 bases are shared with TRBD2. This CDR3 contains 13 residues. CDR1 MNHEY and CDR2 SVGAGI come from the germline V gene. V shed 8 bases and J 2 bases; nucleotides not matched to a gene: 1. CDR3 nucleotides: TGTGCCAGCCAGCGGGGGGCCTACAATGAGCAGTTCTTC. Protein sequence: CASQRGAYNEQFF.

The chain combines TRBV7-2 with TRBJ1-2; 9 nucleotides match TRBD1. The CDR3 runs 13 residues. CDR1 and CDR2 from the germline V gene are SGHTA and FQGNSA. The V and J ends lost 3 bases and 6 bases, in that order; junction bases with no gene match: 2. DNA of the CDR3: TGTGCCAGCAGCTTCCGACAGGGGGATGGCTACACCTTC. Its translation: CASSFRQGDGYTF.

This chain links TRBV18 with TRBJ1-4; 7 bases are a match to TRBD1. V lost 5 bases, J lost 3 bases, and 9 bases stayed unmatched. Germline V lookup: CDR1 KGHSH, CDR2 LQKENI. CDR3 length: 16 amino acids. CDR3 coding DNA: TGTGCCAGCTCAGCAACGACAGGGCGAGCTAATGAAAAACTGTTTTTT. Amino acids: CASSATTGRANEKLFF.

The genes are TRBV6-5 and TRBJ2-7; D tentatively fits TRBD1 or TRBD2 (5 bases each). Germline CDR1 is MNHEY and CDR2 is SVGAGI. The CDR3 consists of 15 residues. V gave up 4 bases and J gave up 1 base, with 14 bases separating them. As DNA, the CDR3 is TGTGCCAGCAGTTCGGGGACGGCTTCTTCCTACGAGCAGTACTTC. This encodes CASSSGTASSYEQYF.

The chain links TRBV6-1 to TRBJ1-2; D remains unclear. The V gene's germline CDR1 is MNHNS and CDR2 SASEGT. The CDR3 has 14 residues. Trimming stripped 0 bases from V and 4 bases from J, with 9 bases between. DNA of the CDR3: TGTGCCAGCAGTGAAGCGGAACTTAGCTATGGCTACACCTTC. It specifies CASSEAELSYGYTF.